What follows are 26 T cell receptor beta chains derived from one specimen sequenced in a study of blood T cell repertoires in COVID-19. Repertoires were generated with immunoSEQ multiplex PCR, while TCRdb's copy carries only in-frame clones and drops some. The table lists about 71,000 clones, roughly 80% of them singletons, with less than 8% in the top ten. Sample: peripheral blood. These receptors were obtained from a man aged 25 to 40 with COVID-19, enrolled during active disease.

V gene TRBV14 combines with J gene TRBJ2-2; D is undetermined. Trimming took 7 bases from V and 4 from J, leaving 10 bases between them. The germline CDR1 and CDR2 sequences are SGHDN and FVKESK. This CDR3 region has 13 residues. The CDR3 region is CASNPSGTGELFF. The CDR3, as DNA: TGTGCCAGCAATCCTTCGGGCACCGGGGAGCTGTTTTTT.

This chain uses TRBV5-6 with TRBJ1-2; no definite D call. This CDR3 spans 12 amino acids. Germline V CDR1 and CDR2: SGHDT, YYEEEE. The V end lost 0 bases, the J end lost 4 bases, and 4 bases lay between the germline ends. CDR3 sequence: CASSLGSYGYTF. The CDR3 DNA sequence: TGTGCCAGCAGCTTGGGCAGCTATGGCTACACCTTC.

The V and J genes are TRBV10-1 and TRBJ1-2; D unresolved. Germline CDR1 is WNHNN and CDR2 is SYGVQD (reference sequence). The V and J ends lost 3 bases and 4 bases respectively, with 6 bases between them. This CDR3 comprises 12 residues. The CDR3 sequence: CASSDYSYGYTF. The CDR3 DNA sequence: TGCGCCAGCAGTGATTACAGCTATGGCTACACCTTC.

The chain has TRBV6-5 and TRBJ2-5; possibly TRBD1 for D (6 bases). The germline V gene encodes CDR1 MNHEY and CDR2 SVGAGI. The CDR3 is made up of 13 amino acids. V lost 4 bases and J lost 5, with 11 bases in between. CDR3 in amino acids: CASSFHRVETQYF. In DNA form, the CDR3 reads TGTGCCAGCAGTTTCCACAGGGTGGAGACCCAGTACTTC.

The chain is built from TRBV18 and TRBJ1-2, with D tentatively TRBD1 (5 bases). The CDR3 has 14 amino acids. The germline CDR1 and CDR2 sequences are KGHSH and LQKENI. V lost 2 bases, J lost 7 bases, and 14 bases lay in between. CDR3: CASSPNPGSSGYTF. Written as DNA, the CDR3 is TGTGCCAGCTCACCAAACCCAGGGTCGAGTGGCTACACCTTC.

V gene TRBV11-2 combines with J gene TRBJ2-1; D remains ambiguous. The germline V gene encodes CDR1 SGHAT and CDR2 FQNNGV. Trimming pared 0 bases from V and 7 bases from J, leaving 13 bases between. This CDR3 contains 15 residues. The CDR3 DNA sequence: TGTGCCAGCAGCTTAGAGGTTTTACTACAAAATGAGCAGTTCTTC. It is translated as CASSLEVLLQNEQFF.

The rearrangement links TRBV5-4 to TRBJ2-5; TRBD2 matches at 11 bases. The CDR3 contains 16 residues. In germline, CDR1 is SGHNT, CDR2 YYREEE (reference sequence). V shed 0 bases, J shed 4 bases, and the junction held 5 bases outside the gene matches. The CDR3 sequence: CASSLAGTSGPETQYF. The CDR3, as DNA: TGTGCCAGCAGCTTGGCTGGGACTAGCGGTCCAGAGACCCAGTACTTC.

This rearrangement joins TRBV5-4 to TRBJ2-7; D possibly uses TRBD1 or TRBD2 (6 bases each). Germline V CDR1 and CDR2: SGHNT, YYREEE (reference sequence). This CDR3 region has 14 residues. Trimming shortened V by 4 bases and J by 5 bases, and 16 bases separated the two germline ends. CDR3 residues: CASSLGGRVHEQYF. As DNA, the CDR3 is TGTGCCAGCAGCCTGGGGGGCAGGGTGCACGAGCAGTACTTC.

The chain recombines TRBV28 with TRBJ1-5, with 7 bases lining up with TRBD1. The CDR3 runs 14 residues. Per germline, CDR1 MDHEN and CDR2 SYDVKM. V was clipped by 2 bases and J by 7 bases; unmatched bases: 5. As DNA, the CDR3 is TGTGCCAGCAGTTTAACAGGGGCAGGGCAGCCCCAGCATTTT. Protein: CASSLTGAGQPQHF.

The table lists this clone with a few counts. The gene calls are TRBV9 and TRBJ1-2, with 7 nucleotides matching TRBD1. V was clipped by 4 bases and J by 3 bases; unmatched bases: 6. Germline assignment: CDR1 SGDLS and CDR2 YYNGEE. This CDR3 is 14 amino acids long. CDR3 DNA sequence: TGTGCCAGCAGCTCTGGACAGGTCGACTATGGCTACACCTTC. Translated, it gives CASSSGQVDYGYTF.

The V and J genes are TRBV27 and TRBJ2-1; maybe TRBD2 (6 bases). V was trimmed by 5 bases and J by 5 bases, leaving 22 bases between them. The CDR3 totals 17 residues. CDR1 is MNHEY, CDR2 SMNVEV, per germline (reference sequence). CDR3 in DNA: TGTGCCAGCAGTACCGCCCCTTACAACGAGCGGGACAATGAGCAGTTCTTC. Its protein is CASSTAPYNERDNEQFF.

V is TRBV28 and J is TRBJ2-7, with 9 bases identical to TRBD2. Germline V gene lookup returns CDR1 MDHEN and CDR2 SYDVKM. The CDR3 has 15 residues. J was trimmed by 5 bases and V by 2 bases; bases with no gene match: 7. The CDR3 protein is CASSLAGGPQDEQYF. In DNA, the CDR3 is TGTGCCAGCAGTTTAGCGGGAGGGCCCCAAGACGAGCAGTACTTC.

The chain combines TRBV6-1 with TRBJ1-2; D not certain. This CDR3 spans 12 amino acids. V gave up 3 bases and J gave up 4 bases, with 6 bases separating them. Germline V gene data show CDR1 as MNHNS and CDR2 as SASEGT. CDR3 region: CASSEATYGYTF. CDR3 nucleotide sequence: TGTGCCAGCAGTGAGGCCACCTATGGCTACACCTTC.

This clone was seen more than once but under ten times. The chain combines TRBV30 with TRBJ2-2; 9 nucleotides line up with TRBD1. V shed 0 bases, J shed 5 bases, and the junction held 7 bases outside the gene matches. CDR3 size: 16 residues. CDR1 and CDR2 (germline): GTSNPN, SVGIG (reference sequence). As DNA, the CDR3 is TGTGCCTGGAGTGTATACAGGGGGCTTGTGACCGGGGAGCTGTTTTTT. It yields the protein CAWSVYRGLVTGELFF.

The chain uses TRBV11-3 and TRBJ2-1; the D is unclear. This CDR3 is built from 13 residues. Per the germline V gene, CDR1 is SGHNT and CDR2 is YENEEA. Trimming stripped 4 bases from V and 6 bases from J, with 10 bases between. The CDR3 here is CASSSPDFNEQFF. The CDR3 DNA sequence: TGTGCCAGCAGCTCGCCAGACTTCAATGAGCAGTTCTTC.

This clone came up once. The genes are TRBV7-9 and TRBJ1-1; the D is unclear. From germline, CDR1 is SEHNR and CDR2 FQNEAQ (reference sequence). The CDR3 sequence is 14 residues long. V lost 2 bases and J 1 base, leaving 8 bases between the germline ends. CDR3 region: CASSLFEENTEAFF. For the CDR3, the DNA is TGTGCCAGCAGCTTATTTGAGGAGAACACTGAAGCTTTCTTT.

This sequence joins TRBV29-1 and TRBJ1-2, with D uncertain. The CDR3 contains 13 residues. Germline assignment: CDR1 SQVTM and CDR2 ANQGSEA. V shed 6 bases and J shed 6 bases, with 17 bases lying between them. The DNA for the CDR3 is TGCAGCGTAGACCGGGCGGAGGATAATGGCTACACCTTC. Residues: CSVDRAEDNGYTF. The complete variable domain, with remaining parts taken from reference TRBV29-1 and TRBJ1-2, reads SAVISQKPSRDICQRGTSLTIQCQVDSQVTMMFWYRQQPGQSLTLIATANQGSEATYESGFVIDKFPISRPNLTFSTLTVSNMSPEDSSIYLCSVDRAEDNGYTFGSGTRLTVV.

The chain couples TRBV28 to TRBJ2-1; D is possibly TRBD2 (6 bases). CDR1 and CDR2 (germline): MDHEN, SYDVKM. V was cut by 7 bases and J by 1 base, with 20 bases left in between. This CDR3 comprises 17 residues. The CDR3 coding sequence is TGTGCCAGCAATACCCCCGGGGGACGGGAGTCCTACAATGAGCAGTTCTTC. This codes for CASNTPGGRESYNEQFF.

The chain links TRBV11-2 to TRBJ2-5, with 13 bases fitting TRBD2. V shed 5 bases and J 5 bases; nucleotides not matched to a gene: 5. From germline, CDR1 is SGHAT and CDR2 FQNNGV. This CDR3 has 15 residues. The CDR3: CASSPGLAGTETQYF. In DNA form, the CDR3 reads TGTGCCAGCAGCCCGGGACTAGCGGGGACGGAGACCCAGTACTTC.

The rearrangement uses TRBV10-1 and TRBJ2-3; 7 bases are shared with TRBD2. CDR3 size: 12 residues. The germline gives CDR1 WNHNN, CDR2 SYGVQD (reference sequence). Trimming removed 4 bases from V and 12 bases from J; junction bases left unmatched: 7. The CDR3 DNA is TGCGCCAGCAGTGTAGCGGGCCGGGCTCAGTATTTT. Its protein is CASSVAGRAQYF.

The chain has TRBV15 and TRBJ2-7; maybe TRBD2 (6 bases). The CDR3 has 12 amino acids. Trimming took 1 base from V and 7 from J, leaving 8 bases between them. In germline, CDR1 is LNHNV, CDR2 YYDKDF (reference sequence). The CDR3 coding sequence is TGTGCCACCAGCAGAGTCGGAGGGGAGCAGTACTTC. As protein: CATSRVGGEQYF.

This rearrangement joins TRBV10-3 to TRBJ2-1; TRBD1 matches 8 bases. In germline, CDR1 is ENHRY, CDR2 SYGVKD. J lost 2 bases, V lost 6 bases, and 6 bases had no gene match. CDR3 size: 15 residues. CDR3 residues: CAIRTSGGAYNEQFF. DNA for the CDR3: TGTGCCATCAGGACCTCAGGGGGCGCCTACAATGAGCAGTTCTTC.

CDR3 nucleotide sequence: TGTGCCAGCAGCCTGACAGGGGAAGGGGCAGATACGCAGTATTTT. Translation: CASSLTGEGADTQYF. The V gene is TRBV6-5, the J gene TRBJ2-3; the match to TRBD1 covers 8 bases. CDR1 is MNHEY and CDR2 is SVGAGI in the germline V gene. This CDR3 contains 15 residues. V dropped 6 bases and J dropped 4; count of bases not matched to a gene: 9.

The chain has TRBV6-5 and TRBJ1-6; 7 bases align to TRBD1. The CDR3 totals 13 residues. Unmatched junction bases numbered 7, after V lost 6 bases and J lost 11 bases. CDR1 and CDR2 (germline): MNHEY, SVGAGI. CDR3 sequence (DNA): TGTGCCAGCAGATCCCCGGGACAGCCACCCCTCCACTTT. As protein: CASRSPGQPPLHF.

The rearrangement uses TRBV5-5 and TRBJ2-5, with 7 bases aligning to TRBD1. CDR1 SGHKS and CDR2 YYEKEE come from the germline V gene (reference sequence). This CDR3 contains 14 residues. J gave up 4 bases and V 2 bases, and 5 bases lay outside the gene matches. In DNA form, the CDR3 reads TGTGCCAGCAGCTTCGGACAGGTGGGAGAGACCCAGTACTTC. It translates to CASSFGQVGETQYF.

CDR3 sequence: CASSQSDTQYF. In DNA form, the CDR3 reads TGTGCCAGCAGTCAGTCGGATACGCAGTATTTT. The chain joins TRBV6-5 to TRBJ2-3, with unresolved D. The CDR3 spans 11 residues. The V end was cut by 5 bases, the J end by 6 bases, with 6 bases between. The germline V gene encodes CDR1 MNHEY and CDR2 SVGAGI.